These T cell receptor beta chains were read from a single sample in a study of cytomegalovirus exposure and HLA in healthy donors. The assay was immunoSEQ multiplex PCR, and TCRdb's table has in-frame clones only and misses some. The sample consists of fewer than 70,000 clones, approximately 96% of them appearing once. Sequences were obtained from PBMCs. These receptors all come from a man between 18 and 29 years old in good health and CMV-seronegative. Both conserved end residues are trimmed from each CDR3. D genes are given only for firm matches.

TRBJ2-6 | TRBV25-1 | . | ASSAGNSGANVLT
TRBJ2-1 | TRBV11-2 | . | ASSLVLENEQF
TRBJ2-7 | TRBV6-1 | TRBD1 | ASSGRDRVIYEQY
TRBJ1-4 | TRBV19 | . | ASSIGPGSGEKLF
TRBJ2-1 | TRBV27 | TRBD2 | ASRGLAGNEQF
TRBJ2-7 | TRBV5-8 | TRBD2 | ASSFIRTGGSYEQY
TRBJ2-1 | TRBV9 | . | ASSVVPSSDEQF
TRBJ2-1 | TRBV15 | TRBD2 | ATSTSGSWYNEQF
TRBJ1-5 | TRBV18 | . | ASSQAGGNQPQH
TRBJ1-1 | TRBV18 | . | ASSQSPGVRNTEAF
TRBJ1-1 | TRBV14 | TRBD1 | ASSQGGQGRVTEAF
TRBJ1-5 | TRBV15 | . | ATSRDQEGQPQH
TRBJ2-3 | TRBV5-6 | TRBD2 | ASSWTSDTDTQY
TRBJ2-7 | TRBV5-6 | TRBD1 | ASSSRDRGGGDEQY